This TCR beta chain was captured in a study of T cell changes during pregnancy in multiple sclerosis. This CDR3 contains 15 residues. Germline values: CDR1 SGHTA, CDR2 FQGNSA. V lost 1 base and J 0 bases, leaving 7 bases between the germline ends. Measured with immunoSEQ multiplex PCR; TCRdb has only the in-frame clones, and not every one. This sample carries more than 20,000 clones, about 91% of them seen once, and the ten largest clones take 0.6% to 0.85%. The sequenced sample was CD4+ T cells from peripheral blood mononuclear cells, obtained in the third trimester of pregnancy. The sequence derives from a female donor with multiple sclerosis, enrolled in a pregnancy study. The chain links TRBV7-2 to TRBJ2-1; D unclear. The CDR3 sequence is CASSLDGSSYNEQFF. The CDR3 nucleotides read TGTGCCAGCAGCTTAGACGGGTCCTCCTACAATGAGCAGTTCTTC.